This is a list of T cell receptor beta chains from one sample in a study of cytomegalovirus exposure and HLA in healthy donors. Assay used: immunoSEQ multiplex PCR; TCRdb lists only in-frame clones, some missing. The sample table sets out around 70,000 clones. Sequencing was carried out using PBMCs. These receptors came from a woman in her 30s in good health and CMV-seronegative. CDR3s include the opening cysteine and the closing phenylalanine or tryptophan.

J,V,CDR3
TRBJ2-1,TRBV6-5,CASKVSGLADEQFF
TRBJ1-1,TRBV9,CASSAGQGKAEAFF
TRBJ2-3,TRBV20-1,CSARDKAASGF
TRBJ2-3,TRBV5-1,CASSGYRGLADTQYF
TRBJ2-2,TRBV4-3,CASSQDKGPGRELFF
TRBJ1-2,TRBV6-5,CASSATQGWGGYTF
TRBJ1-2,TRBV28,CASSLRQGGGGYTF
TRBJ1-2,TRBV6-5,CASSSGATGGNGYTF
TRBJ2-7,TRBV6-6,CASLPTGAYEQYF
TRBJ1-5,TRBV5-4,CASSVEGAQPQHF
TRBJ2-5,TRBV27,CASSFLGTGEETQYF
TRBJ2-7,TRBV7-9,CASSGGQVPYEQYF
TRBJ2-2,TRBV7-9,CASSKAGVIKAGELFF